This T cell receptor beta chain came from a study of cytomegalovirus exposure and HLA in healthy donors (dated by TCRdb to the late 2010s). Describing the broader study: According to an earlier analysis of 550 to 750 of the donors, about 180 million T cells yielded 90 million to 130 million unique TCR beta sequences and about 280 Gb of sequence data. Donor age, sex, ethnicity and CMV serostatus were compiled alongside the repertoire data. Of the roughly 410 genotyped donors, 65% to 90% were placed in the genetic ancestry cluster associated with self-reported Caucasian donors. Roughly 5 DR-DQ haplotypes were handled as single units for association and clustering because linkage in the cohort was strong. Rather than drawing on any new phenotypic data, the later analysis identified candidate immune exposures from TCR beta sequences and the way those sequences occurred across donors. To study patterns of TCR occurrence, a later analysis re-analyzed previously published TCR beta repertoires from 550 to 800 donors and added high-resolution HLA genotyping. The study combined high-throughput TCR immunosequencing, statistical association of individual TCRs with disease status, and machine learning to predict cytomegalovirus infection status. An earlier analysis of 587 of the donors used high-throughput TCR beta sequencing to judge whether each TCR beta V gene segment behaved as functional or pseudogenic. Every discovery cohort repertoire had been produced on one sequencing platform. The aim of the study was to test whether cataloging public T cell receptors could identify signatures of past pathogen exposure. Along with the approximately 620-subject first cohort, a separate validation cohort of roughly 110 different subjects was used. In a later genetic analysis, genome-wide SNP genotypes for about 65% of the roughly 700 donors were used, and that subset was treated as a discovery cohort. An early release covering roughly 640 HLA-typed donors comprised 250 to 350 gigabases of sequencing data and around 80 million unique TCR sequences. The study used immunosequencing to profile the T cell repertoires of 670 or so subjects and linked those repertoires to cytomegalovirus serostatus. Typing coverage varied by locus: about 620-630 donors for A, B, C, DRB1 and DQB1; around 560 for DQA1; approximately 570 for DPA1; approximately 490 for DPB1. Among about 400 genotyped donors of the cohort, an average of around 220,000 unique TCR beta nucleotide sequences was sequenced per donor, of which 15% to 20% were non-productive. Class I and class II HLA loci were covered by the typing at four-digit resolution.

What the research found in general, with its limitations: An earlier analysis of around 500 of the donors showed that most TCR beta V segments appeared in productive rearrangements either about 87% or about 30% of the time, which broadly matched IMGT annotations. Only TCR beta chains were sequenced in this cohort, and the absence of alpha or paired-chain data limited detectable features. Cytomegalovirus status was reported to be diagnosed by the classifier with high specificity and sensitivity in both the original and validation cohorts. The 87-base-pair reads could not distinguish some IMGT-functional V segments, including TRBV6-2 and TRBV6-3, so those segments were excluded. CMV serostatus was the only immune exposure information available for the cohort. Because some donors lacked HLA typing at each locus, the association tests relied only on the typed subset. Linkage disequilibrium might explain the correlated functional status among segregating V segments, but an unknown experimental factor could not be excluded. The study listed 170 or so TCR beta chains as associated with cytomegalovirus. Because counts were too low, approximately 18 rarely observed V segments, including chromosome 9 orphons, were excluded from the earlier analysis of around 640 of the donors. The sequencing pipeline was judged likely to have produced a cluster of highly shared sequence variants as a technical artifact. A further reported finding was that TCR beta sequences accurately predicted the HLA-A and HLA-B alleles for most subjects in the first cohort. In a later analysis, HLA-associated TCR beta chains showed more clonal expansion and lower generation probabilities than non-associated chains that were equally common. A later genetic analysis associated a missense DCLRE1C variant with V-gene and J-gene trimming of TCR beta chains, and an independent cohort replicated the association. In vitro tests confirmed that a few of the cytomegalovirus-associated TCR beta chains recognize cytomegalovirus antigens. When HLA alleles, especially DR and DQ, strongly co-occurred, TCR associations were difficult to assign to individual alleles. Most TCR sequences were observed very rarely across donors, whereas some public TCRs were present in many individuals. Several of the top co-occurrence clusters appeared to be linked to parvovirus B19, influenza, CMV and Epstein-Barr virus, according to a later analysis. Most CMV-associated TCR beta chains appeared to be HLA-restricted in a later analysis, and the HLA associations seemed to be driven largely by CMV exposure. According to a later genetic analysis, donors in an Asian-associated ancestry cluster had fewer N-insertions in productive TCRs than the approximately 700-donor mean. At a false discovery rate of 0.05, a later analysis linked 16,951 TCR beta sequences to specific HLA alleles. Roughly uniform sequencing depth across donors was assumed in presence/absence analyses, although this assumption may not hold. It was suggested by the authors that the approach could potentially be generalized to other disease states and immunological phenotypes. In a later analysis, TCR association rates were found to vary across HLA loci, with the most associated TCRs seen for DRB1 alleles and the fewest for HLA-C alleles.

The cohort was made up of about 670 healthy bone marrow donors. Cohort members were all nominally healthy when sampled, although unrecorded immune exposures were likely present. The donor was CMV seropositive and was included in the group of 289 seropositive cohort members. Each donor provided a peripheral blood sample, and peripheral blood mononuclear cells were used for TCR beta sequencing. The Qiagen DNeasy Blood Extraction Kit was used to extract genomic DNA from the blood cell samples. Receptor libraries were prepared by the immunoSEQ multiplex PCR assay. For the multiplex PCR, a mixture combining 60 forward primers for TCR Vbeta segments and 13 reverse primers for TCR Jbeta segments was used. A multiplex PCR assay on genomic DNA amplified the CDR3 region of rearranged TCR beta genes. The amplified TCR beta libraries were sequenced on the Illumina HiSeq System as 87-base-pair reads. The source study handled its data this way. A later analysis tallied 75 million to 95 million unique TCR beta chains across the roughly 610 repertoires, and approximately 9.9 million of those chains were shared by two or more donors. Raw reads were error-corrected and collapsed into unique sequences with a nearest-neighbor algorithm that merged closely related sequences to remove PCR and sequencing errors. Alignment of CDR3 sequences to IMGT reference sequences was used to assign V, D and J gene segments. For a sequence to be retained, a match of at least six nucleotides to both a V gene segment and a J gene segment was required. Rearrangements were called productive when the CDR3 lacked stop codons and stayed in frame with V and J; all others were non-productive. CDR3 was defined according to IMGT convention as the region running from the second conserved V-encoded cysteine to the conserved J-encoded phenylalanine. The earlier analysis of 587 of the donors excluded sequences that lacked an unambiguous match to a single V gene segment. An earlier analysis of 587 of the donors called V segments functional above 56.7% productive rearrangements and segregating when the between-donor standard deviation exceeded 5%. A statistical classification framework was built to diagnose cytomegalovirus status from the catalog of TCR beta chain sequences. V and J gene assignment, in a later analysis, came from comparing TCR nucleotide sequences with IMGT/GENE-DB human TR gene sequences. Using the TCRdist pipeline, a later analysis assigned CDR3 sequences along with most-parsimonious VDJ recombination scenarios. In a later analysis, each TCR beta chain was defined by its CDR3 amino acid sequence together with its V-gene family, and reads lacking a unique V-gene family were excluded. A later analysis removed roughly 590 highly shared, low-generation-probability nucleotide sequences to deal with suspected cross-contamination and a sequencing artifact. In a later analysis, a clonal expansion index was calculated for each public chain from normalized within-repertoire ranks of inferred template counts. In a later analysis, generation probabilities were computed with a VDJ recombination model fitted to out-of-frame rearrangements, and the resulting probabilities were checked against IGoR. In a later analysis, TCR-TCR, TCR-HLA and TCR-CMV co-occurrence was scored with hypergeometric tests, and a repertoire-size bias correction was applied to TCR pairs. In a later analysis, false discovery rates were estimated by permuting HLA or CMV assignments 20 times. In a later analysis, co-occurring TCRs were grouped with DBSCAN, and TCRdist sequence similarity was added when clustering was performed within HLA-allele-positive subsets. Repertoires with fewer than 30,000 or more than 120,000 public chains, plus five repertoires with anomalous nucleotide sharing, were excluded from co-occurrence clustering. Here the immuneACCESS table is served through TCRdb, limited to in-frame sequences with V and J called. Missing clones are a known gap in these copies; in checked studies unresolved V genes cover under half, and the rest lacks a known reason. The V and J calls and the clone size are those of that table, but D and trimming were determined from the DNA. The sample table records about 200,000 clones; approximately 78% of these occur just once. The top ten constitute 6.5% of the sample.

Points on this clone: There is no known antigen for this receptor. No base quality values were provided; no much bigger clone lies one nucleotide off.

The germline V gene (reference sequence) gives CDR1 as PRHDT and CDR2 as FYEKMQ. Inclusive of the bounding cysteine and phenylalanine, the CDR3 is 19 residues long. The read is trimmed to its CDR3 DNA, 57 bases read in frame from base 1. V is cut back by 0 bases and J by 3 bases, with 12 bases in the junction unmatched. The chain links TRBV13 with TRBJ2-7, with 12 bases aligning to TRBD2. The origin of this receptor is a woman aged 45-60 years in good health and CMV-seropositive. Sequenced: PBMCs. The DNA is TGTGCCAGCAGCTTAGGTCTAGCGGGAGGGGAGCTCCACTACTACGAGCAGTACTTC. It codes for CASSLGLAGGELHYYEQYF. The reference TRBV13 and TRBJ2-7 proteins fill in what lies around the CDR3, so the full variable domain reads AAGVIQSPRHLIKEKRETATLKCYPIPRHDTVYWYQQGPGQDPQFLISFYEKMQSDKGSIPDRFSAQQFSDYHSELNMSSLELGDSALYFCASSLGLAGGELHYYEQYFGPGTRLTVT.